The T cell receptor (beta chain) described here comes from a study of blood T cell repertoires in COVID-19. Overall study: The United States, Italy and Spain were the sources of the acute and convalescent COVID-19 samples. In each case, the material was cDNA or gDNA derived from T cells, B-cell-depleted T cells, or PBMCs.

Original methodology: Amplification from reference gene primers served as the basis for estimated nucleated cell counts. Data came from immunoSEQ multiplex PCR; TCRdb stores just in-frame clones and leaves some out. Clone size and the V and J calls come from that table; the DNA yielded D and trimming. The profile shows roughly 88,000 clones, roughly 80% of them singletons. Sequencing was done on a sample of peripheral blood. This TCR derives from an elderly woman with active or convalescent COVID-19.

Written as DNA, the CDR3 is TGTGCCAGCAGTTTTGGACTGGAAAACACTGAAGCTTTCTTT. It is translated as CASSFGLENTEAFF. The chain is built from TRBV6-5 and TRBJ1-1; D gene ambiguous. This CDR3 has 14 amino acids. Germline assignment: CDR1 MNHEY and CDR2 SVGAGI. Trimming took off 4 bases at V and 2 bases at J, with 11 bases between the two ends.